These T cell receptor beta chains were read from a single sample in a study of human T cells and chemical hapten exposure. TCRdb fed the RACE reads into MiXCR, producing one record per CDR3 protein. The sample has more than 250,000 distinct CDR3 sequences; about 9.4% are singletons. Specimen: whole blood, collected in connection with sensitization to the hapten diphenylcyclopropenone (DPC). The source is a woman between 35 and 50 years old with alopecia areata. Some clones in this sample may be carry-over from other donors' samples. Each CDR3 is given with its conserved first and last residue. The D gene is left open where the match is weak. Where a row states a size, it is once, few, many or the class of an expanded clone; other rows omit it.

J,V,length,size,D,DNA,CDR3
TRBJ2-3,TRBV27,16,many,NA,TGTGCCAGCAGCCCCACGCAACTAGTGAAGGCAGATACGCAGTATTTT,CASSPTQLVKADTQYF
TRBJ2-2,TRBV12-3/TRBV12-4,16,few,TRBD1,TGTGCCAGCAGTCTTAGACAGGGGGGAAACACCGGGGAGCTGTTTTTT,CASSLRQGGNTGELFF
TRBJ1-2,TRBV28,13,NA,NA,TGTGCCAGCAGCTGGGCTCGGGCGGCGGGCTACACCTTC,CASSWARAAGYTF
TRBJ2-7,TRBV28,15,few,TRBD1,TGTGCCAGCAGTCCCGGGGGACAGGGGGCTAGAGAGCAGTACTTC,CASSPGGQGAREQYF
TRBJ2-7,TRBV5-6,10,NA,NA,TGTGCCAGCAACCACTACGAGCAGTACTTC,CASNHYEQYF
TRBJ1-5,TRBV20-1,13,NA,NA,TGCAGTGCTAGTACAGGAACCGGGGAGCCCCAGCATTTT,CSASTGTGEPQHF
TRBJ1-5,TRBV20-1,14,NA,TRBD1,TGCAGTGCTAAGGGACAGGGGGGAAATCAGCCCCAGCATTTT,CSAKGQGGNQPQHF
TRBJ2-7,TRBV6-2/TRBV6-3,14,few,TRBD1,TGTGCCAGCAGCCAGGACAGGGTTCGGGACGAGCAGTACTTC,CASSQDRVRDEQYF
TRBJ1-5,TRBV6-2/TRBV6-3,12,NA,NA,TGTGCCAGCAGACAGCTCAATCAGCCCCAGCATTTT,CASRQLNQPQHF
TRBJ2-7,TRBV10-3,16,NA,NA,TGTGCCATCAGTGGTCCCCCGGGACTGGATCCTACGAAGCAGTACTTC,CAISGPPGLDPTKQYF
TRBJ2-7,TRBV28,14,NA,NA,TGTGCCAGCAGTTTAGGGTACCGGGGCTACGAGCAGTACTTC,CASSLGYRGYEQYF